The clone carrying this T cell receptor (beta chain) was seen more than once but under ten times. Antigen unknown. These data are taken from a study of T cells in Graves' hyperthyroidism and ophthalmopathy. Study background: Blood from the periphery was taken at initial diagnosis, before any treatment.

TCR beta CDR3 regions were amplified from RNA. HTBI primers were used for first-round RT-PCR of the TCR CDR3. TCRdb re-called the multiplex PCR reads with MiXCR, one entry per CDR3 protein. The sample contains a few hundred thousand distinct CDR3 sequences, 13% of which appear only once. Study observations and caveats: The blood repertoire included most of the expanded thyroid clonotypes above 0.001.

This CDR3 has 14 residues. Trimming took off 0 bases at V and 10 bases at J, with 11 bases between the two ends. Germline V gene sequence: CDR1 SGDLS, CDR2 YYNGEE. Among the patients, aged 18 to 65, hyperthyroidism was newly diagnosed and had lasted under 2 months. The blood specimen was taken at initial hyperthyroidism diagnosis, before any ophthalmopathy symptoms. Source material: blood. The chain uses TRBV9 and TRBJ1-6; D unresolved. This clonotype was obtained from a man in his thirties or forties with Graves' hyperthyroidism that later progressed to Graves' ophthalmopathy. Here the CDR3 reads CASSVETGTSPLHF. Here the CDR3 DNA reads TGTGCCAGCAGCGTAGAGACGGGTACCTCACCCCTCCACTTT. Variable domain in full (rest from reference TRBV9 and TRBJ1-6): DSGVTQTPKHLITATGQRVTLRCSPRSGDLSVYWYQQSLDQGLQFLIQYYNGEERAKGNILERFSAQQFPDLHSELNLSSLELGDSALYFCASSVETGTSPLHFGNGTRLTVT.